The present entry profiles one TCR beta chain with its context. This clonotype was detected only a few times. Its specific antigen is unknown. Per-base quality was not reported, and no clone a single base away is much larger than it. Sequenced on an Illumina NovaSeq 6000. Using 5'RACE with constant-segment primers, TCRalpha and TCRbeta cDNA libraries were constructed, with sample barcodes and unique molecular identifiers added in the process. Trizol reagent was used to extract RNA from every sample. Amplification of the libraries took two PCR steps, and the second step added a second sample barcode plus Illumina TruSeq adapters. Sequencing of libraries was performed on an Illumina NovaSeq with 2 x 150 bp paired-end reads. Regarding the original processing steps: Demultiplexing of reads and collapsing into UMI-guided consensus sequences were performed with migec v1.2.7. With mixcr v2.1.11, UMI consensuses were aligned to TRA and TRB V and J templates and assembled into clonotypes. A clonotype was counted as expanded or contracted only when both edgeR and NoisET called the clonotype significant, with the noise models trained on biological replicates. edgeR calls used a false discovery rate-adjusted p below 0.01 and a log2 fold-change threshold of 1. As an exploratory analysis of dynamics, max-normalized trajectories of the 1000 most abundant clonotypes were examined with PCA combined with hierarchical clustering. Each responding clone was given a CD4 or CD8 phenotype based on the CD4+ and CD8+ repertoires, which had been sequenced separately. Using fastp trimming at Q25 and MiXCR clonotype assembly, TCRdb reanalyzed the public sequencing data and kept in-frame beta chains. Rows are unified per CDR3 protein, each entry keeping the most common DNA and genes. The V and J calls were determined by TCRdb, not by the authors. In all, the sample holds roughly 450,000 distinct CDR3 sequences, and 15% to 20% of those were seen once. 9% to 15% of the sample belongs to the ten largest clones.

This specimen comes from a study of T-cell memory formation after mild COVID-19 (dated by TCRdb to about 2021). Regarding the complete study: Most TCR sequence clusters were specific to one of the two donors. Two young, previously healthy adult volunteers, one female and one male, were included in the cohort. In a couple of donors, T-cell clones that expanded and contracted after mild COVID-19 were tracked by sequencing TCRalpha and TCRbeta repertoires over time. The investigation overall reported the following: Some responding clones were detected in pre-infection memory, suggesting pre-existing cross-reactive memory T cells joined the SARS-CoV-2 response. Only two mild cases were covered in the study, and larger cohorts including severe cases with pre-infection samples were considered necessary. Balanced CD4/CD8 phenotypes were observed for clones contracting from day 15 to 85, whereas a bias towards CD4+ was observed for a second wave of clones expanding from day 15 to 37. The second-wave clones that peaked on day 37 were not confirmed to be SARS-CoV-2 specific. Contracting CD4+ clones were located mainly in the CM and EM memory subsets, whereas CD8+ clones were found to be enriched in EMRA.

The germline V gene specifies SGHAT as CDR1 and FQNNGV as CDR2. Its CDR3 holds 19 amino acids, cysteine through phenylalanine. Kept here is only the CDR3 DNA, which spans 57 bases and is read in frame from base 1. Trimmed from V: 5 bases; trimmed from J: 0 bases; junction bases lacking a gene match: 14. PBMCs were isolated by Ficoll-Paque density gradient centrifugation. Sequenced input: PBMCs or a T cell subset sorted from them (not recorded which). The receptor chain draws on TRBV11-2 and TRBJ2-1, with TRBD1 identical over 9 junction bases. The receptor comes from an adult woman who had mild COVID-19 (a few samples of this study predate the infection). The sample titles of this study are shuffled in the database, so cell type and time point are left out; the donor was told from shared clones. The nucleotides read TGTGCCAGCAGCGGGCCCCGGGACAGGGTCCTGTTCTCCTACAATGAGCAGTTCTTC. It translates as CASSGPRDRVLFSYNEQFF.